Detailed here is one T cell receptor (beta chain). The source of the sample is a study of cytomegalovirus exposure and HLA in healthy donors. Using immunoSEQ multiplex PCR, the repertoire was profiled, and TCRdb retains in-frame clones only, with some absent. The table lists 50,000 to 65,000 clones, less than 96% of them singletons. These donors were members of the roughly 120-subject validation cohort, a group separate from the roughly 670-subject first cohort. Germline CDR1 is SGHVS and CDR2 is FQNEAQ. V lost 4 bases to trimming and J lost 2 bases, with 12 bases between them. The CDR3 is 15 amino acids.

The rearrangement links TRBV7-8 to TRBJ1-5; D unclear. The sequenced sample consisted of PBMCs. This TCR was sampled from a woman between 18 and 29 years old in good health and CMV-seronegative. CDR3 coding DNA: TGTGCCAGCAGCTCTGGGTGGCGGGGCAATCAGCCCCAGCATTTT. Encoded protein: CASSSGWRGNQPQHF.